Reported below is one T cell receptor (beta chain). Its antigen target is currently unknown. Base qualities are not at hand, and no much larger clone is one base apart. The sample belongs to a study of shared clonotypes between healthy human individuals (dated by TCRdb to the early 2020s). Turning to the overall study: A couple of women and three men aged 18 to 49 years were included in the cohort. For each donor, three plates each were used for CD4 naive and CD4 memory, two plates were used for CD8 naive, and one plate was used for CD8 memory. Per donor, leukapheresis produced somewhere between about 0.9 and 9 billion PBMCs. To estimate repertoire size and how much clonotype sharing occurs between individuals, the study deeply sequenced the blood TCR repertoires of roughly 5 healthy adults. Different laboratories and diverse techniques were used to prepare libraries and sequence TCR repertoires, to increase sequencing depth and limit assay-specific biases. Results the study describes overall, beyond this receptor: Based on pairwise subsampling, the degree of clonotype sharing among donors was expected to be affected by sequencing depth. Even with the large sequencing depth, rarefaction of the sorted-subset datasets indicated that sequencing was incomplete. Only blood was sampled, and tissue TCR repertoires likely differ from those in blood. Estimated clonotype richness was generally larger for naive than for memory subsets. The small number of donors limited the genetic and exposure-history diversity represented. Higher generation probabilities were observed for clonotypes shared by all four sorted-subset donors than for non-shared clonotypes. Roughly 5% of naive CD4, around 3.6% of naive CD8, 2.3% of memory CD4, and less than 0.45% of memory CD8 clonotypes were shared across several donors.

Taken from the germline V gene, the CDR1 and CDR2 loops are MNHEY and SVGAGI. Including the terminal cysteine and phenylalanine, the CDR3 comprises 16 residues. The sequence is cut down to CDR3 DNA, 48 bases in frame from base 1. V is pared back by 1 base and J by 2 bases, with 12 bases lying between the germline termini. The donors were healthy, HIV-negative adults who had no recently reported acute infections or vaccinations. Every donor was a Caucasian adult residing in Nashville, Tennessee, USA. CD4+ T cells were enriched by magnetic negative selection, after which naive cells were positively selected on CD45RA and the negative fraction was taken as the memory subset. Blood was collected by leukapheresis, and PBMCs were isolated by Ficoll-Histopaque density gradient centrifugation and then cryopreserved in liquid nitrogen vapor phase. Purity and quantity of every magnetically sorted T cell population were checked by analytical flow cytometry. Each sorted fraction had its genomic DNA isolated and then quantified by UV absorbance on a Nanodrop 2000c.

TCR CDR3 regions were amplified from genomic DNA by multiplex PCR using the deep immunoSEQ assay. Extracted genomic DNA from each cell subset was spread evenly across all wells of several immunoSEQ 96-well plates, with each plate serving as a replicate. For sorted subsets, approximately 210 ng genomic DNA, equal to 30,000 or so T cell genomes, was loaded into each replicate PCR. The purified libraries were quantified using a Qubit 3.0 fluorometer, sized with a Bioanalyzer 2100, and then quantified again using the KAPA Library Quantification kit. Every immunoSEQ 96-well plate was sequenced on a separate single-read 150-cycle Illumina NextSeq 550 flow cell. On the study's bioinformatics: Because the immunoSEQ output included only junctional sequences and no quality scores, the filtering could not be the same as the filtering used for full-length reads. Sequences were annotated with PyIR, a Python wrapper for IgBLAST v1.9, and V/J genes and CDR3 were assigned using IMGT germline references. Reads were removed for weak V/J assignments (E-value above 1e-6), missing CDR3, stop codons, out-of-frame junctions, or ambiguous translated residues. V3J clonotypes were defined as sequences sharing the same inferred V gene, J gene, and CDR3 amino acid sequence. Percentage overlap between repertoires was computed as shared unique clonotypes divided by the size of the smaller repertoire. Repertoire richness was assessed with RTK rarefaction, the Chao1 estimator, and Recon v2.1 estimates of unobserved clonotypes. Generation probabilities for all TCRbeta clonotypes obtained by the gDNA method from a handful of donors were computed using OLGA. TCRdb carries this immuneACCESS record with in-frame sequences only. Its versions omit some clonotypes, under half of them owing to an unresolved V gene in the studies checked, with the rest unexplained. The V and J calls and clone size are taken from that table; D and trimming were inferred from the DNA. The sample table records over a million clones; 78% of these occur just once. Clones ranked in the top ten supply roughly 0.65% of the sample.

Sample: memory CD4+ T cells from PBMCs. The sample's cell subset or site label is to be understood as: CD45RA-negative fraction. This TCR was recovered from a man aged 18 to 35 in good health. Some clones in this sample may be carry-over from other donors' samples. The chain is encoded by TRBV6-5 joined to TRBJ1-5; TRBD1 is a possible D gene, resting on 5 matching bases. In nucleotide form, the sequence is TGTGCCAGCAGTTACTATCCAGGGCGGGGCAATCAGCCCCAGCATTTT. Its coded protein is CASSYYPGRGNQPQHF.